Below are 14 T cell receptor beta chains sequenced from a single sample in a study of identical twins. One entry per CDR3 protein, called by TCRdb with MiXCR from the 5' RACE reads. Here the sample spans approximately 140,000 distinct CDR3 sequences, under 4.5% being singletons. The sample was memory T cells sorted from blood. These TCRs come from a man aged 18 to 35 in good health.

This clonotype was observed a few times. The genes are TRBV20-1 and TRBJ2-7; the match to TRBD1 covers 9 bases. The V gene end was trimmed by 3 bases and the J gene end by 4 bases; junction bases not matched to a gene: 4. From germline, CDR1 is DFQATT and CDR2 SNEGSKA (reference sequence). The CDR3 contains 13 residues. The CDR3 loop reads CSARRTGEYEQYF. The CDR3 region has the DNA TGCAGTGCTAGGCGGACAGGGGAGTACGAGCAGTACTTC.

The table lists this clonotype with many counts. This sequence joins TRBV20-1 and TRBJ2-7; possibly TRBD1 for D (7 bases). Germline assignment: CDR1 DFQATT and CDR2 SNEGSKA (reference sequence). V was clipped by 0 bases and J by 2 bases, with 14 bases between them. The CDR3 consists of 15 residues. The CDR3 loop reads CSARDTAGGTYEQYF. The DNA of the CDR3 is TGCAGTGCTAGAGATACGGCAGGGGGGACCTACGAGCAGTACTTC.

This clonotype was seen ten or more times. J is TRBJ1-2 and V is TRBV20-1; D ambiguous. The CDR3 contains 12 residues. CDR1 and CDR2 from the germline V gene are DFQATT and SNEGSKA (reference sequence). V lost 0 bases to trimming and J lost 3 bases, with 5 bases between them. The CDR3 coding sequence is TGCAGTGCTAGAGAAGGAGACTATGGCTACACCTTC. Translating it yields CSAREGDYGYTF.

This clonotype has a count of ten or more. The gene calls are TRBV24-1 and TRBJ2-3; 12 nucleotides line up with TRBD2. This CDR3 spans 14 amino acids. Germline assignment: CDR1 KGHDR and CDR2 SFDVKD. The V segment lost 9 bases and the J segment 5 bases; nucleotides outside the gene matches: 5. The CDR3 region has the DNA TGTGCCACCGGACTAGCGGGACTCGTAGATACGCAGTATTTT. It is translated as CATGLAGLVDTQYF.

This clonotype was seen ten or more times. This chain connects TRBV15 to TRBJ2-1; TRBD2 matches 13 bases. CDR1 and CDR2 from the germline V gene are LNHNV and YYDKDF (reference sequence). V lost 1 base to trimming and J lost 2 bases; unmatched junction nucleotides: 2. The CDR3 contains 17 residues. Here the CDR3 DNA reads TGTGCCACCAGCAGAGCGACTAGCGGGAGGACCTACAATGAGCAGTTCTTC. Translation: CATSRATSGRTYNEQFF.

This clonotype was detected ten times or more. The chain joins TRBV14 to TRBJ2-1; tentatively, D is TRBD2 (6 bases). This CDR3 contains 13 residues. CDR1 is SGHDN and CDR2 is FVKESK in the germline V gene. V gave up 1 base and J gave up 9 bases, with 10 bases separating them. CDR3 sequence: CASSQGGVGEQFF. The DNA of the CDR3 is TGTGCCAGCAGCCAAGGGGGGGTGGGTGAGCAGTTCTTC.

This clonotype was seen many times. The chain recombines TRBV7-2 with TRBJ2-1; the D is unclear. CDR3 length equals 16 residues. In germline, CDR1 is SGHTA, CDR2 FQGNSA. V was trimmed by 1 base and J by 1 base, leaving 11 bases between them. CDR3 region: CASSLVGTESYNEQFF. CDR3 sequence (DNA): TGTGCCAGCAGCTTAGTTGGTACGGAGTCCTACAATGAGCAGTTCTTC.

This clonotype was recorded many times. The V gene is TRBV2, the J gene TRBJ1-1; 7 bases are shared with TRBD1. After removal of 1 base from V and 7 bases from J, the junction contained 9 bases not matched to a gene. This CDR3 has 15 residues. CDR1 is SNHLY, CDR2 FYNNEI, per germline. For the CDR3, the DNA is TGTGCCAGCAGTGAAGAATATTTAACAGGGGTTGAAGCTTTCTTT. It encodes CASSEEYLTGVEAFF.

V gene TRBV27 combines with J gene TRBJ2-1; 8 positions match TRBD2. Germline lookup yields CDR1 MNHEY and CDR2 SMNVEV (reference sequence). The CDR3 extends over 15 amino acids. Unmatched junction bases numbered 8, after V lost 3 bases and J lost 7 bases. CDR3 protein: CASSFREGEGNEQFF. The CDR3 coding sequence is TGTGCCAGCAGTTTCCGGGAGGGCGAGGGGAATGAGCAGTTCTTC.

This clonotype has a count of ten or more. The V call is TRBV6-1, the J call TRBJ2-7, with 10 bases matching TRBD1. The CDR3 runs 15 residues. V shed 6 bases and J 0 bases; nucleotides not matched to a gene: 5. Germline V gene data show CDR1 as MNHNS and CDR2 as SASEGT. The CDR3: CASRTGTGASYEQYF. The CDR3 DNA reads TGTGCCAGCAGAACCGGGACAGGGGCCTCCTACGAGCAGTACTTC.

This clonotype was seen many times. The rearrangement uses TRBV5-1 and TRBJ1-1; D call uncertain. V lost 4 bases and J lost 10, with 20 bases in between. This CDR3 is built from 14 residues. Per germline, CDR1 SGHRS and CDR2 YFSETQ. CDR3: CASSPLIEGEGAFF. CDR3 nucleotides: TGCGCCAGCAGCCCTCTGATTGAGGGTGAGGGAGCTTTCTTT.

Ten or more counts support this clonotype. CDR3 in amino acids: CSADRGLTGELFF. In DNA, the CDR3 is TGCAGCGCAGACAGGGGGCTGACCGGGGAGCTGTTTTTT. The chain uses TRBV29-1 and TRBJ2-2, with TRBD1 identical over 10 bases. CDR3 length equals 13 residues. Germline CDR1 and CDR2: SQVTM and ANQGSEA. The junction had 4 bases not matched to a gene; V was cut back by 7 bases and J by 5 bases.

This clonotype was counted ten times or more. The chain combines TRBV20-1 with TRBJ2-5, with D possibly being TRBD1 (8 bases). This CDR3 contains 15 residues. V was clipped by 2 bases and J by 5 bases, with 18 bases between them. Per germline, CDR1 DFQATT and CDR2 SNEGSKA (reference sequence). For the CDR3, the DNA is TGCAGTGCTAGACCCGGGACAGGCGGGGGCGAGACCCAGTACTTC. Protein sequence: CSARPGTGGGETQYF.

This clonotype was counted many times. The V call is TRBV12-3 or TRBV12-4, the J call TRBJ2-7; D gene uncertain. Between the trimmed V and J ends, which lost 6 bases and 2 bases, there was a span of 17 bases. The CDR3 is 15 amino acids. CDR3 in DNA: TGTGCCAGCAGCCCATCGGCGGCCCGGGCCTACGAGCAGTACTTC. As protein: CASSPSAARAYEQYF.